A single sample gave rise to the 13 T cell receptor beta chains below, sequenced in a study of Ad26.COV2.S vaccination and SARS-CoV-2 variants. The sample's treatment: some 19 received Ad26.COV2.S at low or high dose, single or two shots; roughly five received placebo; per-sample allocation not given. The study sampled participants on day 63 after the first vaccine or placebo injection. Assay: immunoSEQ multiplex PCR; the TCRdb copy retains only in-frame clones and omits some. Counted here are some 340,000 clones, around 81% occurring once; the ten biggest clones make up 2% to 2.5%. This specimen consisted of peripheral blood, obtained in a trial of Ad26.COV2.S vaccine versus placebo. These TCRs come from a person between 18 and 60 years old who received the Ad26.COV2.S COVID-19 vaccine or a placebo.

This clone was seen a single time. The chain joins TRBV6-4 to TRBJ2-5; D is perhaps TRBD2 (5 bases). Germline V gene data show CDR1 as MRHNA and CDR2 as SNTAGT. This CDR3 spans 12 amino acids. Trimming cost V 10 bases and J 9 bases, with 18 bases left between them. The CDR3 DNA reads as TGTGCCATCAGGACTTGGCCAAGACCCCAGTACTTC. Translating gives CAIRTWPRPQYF.

The rearrangement joins TRBV28 to TRBJ1-6; no definite D call. The CDR3 has 16 amino acids. From germline, CDR1 is MDHEN and CDR2 SYDVKM. V lost 3 bases and J 0 bases, leaving 9 bases between the germline ends. CDR3 sequence (DNA): TGTGCCAGCAGTTTTCCGGAGGACTCCTATAATTCACCCCTCCACTTT. Protein: CASSFPEDSYNSPLHF.

This clone has a handful of counts. The rearrangement joins TRBV29-1 to TRBJ2-7, with 14 bases that match TRBD2. The germline CDR1 and CDR2 sequences are SQVTM and ANQGSEA. J lost 4 bases, V lost 1 base, and 12 bases had no gene match. CDR3 size: 18 residues. The CDR3: CSVEARTSGGLRPYEQYF. The CDR3 region has the DNA TGCAGCGTTGAAGCCCGGACTAGCGGGGGGCTGAGGCCTTACGAGCAGTACTTC.

This clone was picked up a small number of times. This chain connects TRBV6-6 to TRBJ1-2, with 7 bases identical to TRBD1. Trimming removed 7 bases from V and 8 bases from J; junction bases left unmatched: 7. Germline V gene sequence: CDR1 MNHNY, CDR2 SVGAGI (reference sequence). This CDR3 is built from 12 residues. The CDR3 spells CASIQRGGGYTF. DNA of the CDR3: TGTGCCAGCATCCAACGAGGGGGCGGCTACACCTTC.

The chain couples TRBV5-4 to TRBJ2-5; 13 positions match TRBD2. The CDR3 has 17 amino acids. Trimming took 4 bases from V and 4 from J; bases not matched to a gene: 10. The germline V gene has CDR1 SGHNT and CDR2 YYREEE (reference sequence). As DNA, the CDR3 is TGTGCCAGCAGCCGAAGTACTAGCGGGGGGGCCTTAGAGACCCAGTACTTC. It codes for CASSRSTSGGALETQYF.

This clone has a handful of counts. The genes are TRBV30 and TRBJ1-4; 9 positions agree with TRBD1. The ends lost 7 bases at V and 8 bases at J; junction bases unmatched: 11. Germline values: CDR1 GTSNPN, CDR2 SVGIG (reference sequence). This CDR3 has 14 residues. CDR3 coding DNA: TGTGCCTTAGGATCGGGACAGGGAATGGAAAAACTGTTTTTT. Amino acids: CALGSGQGMEKLFF. The whole variable domain, remainder taken from reference TRBV30 and TRBJ1-4, is SQTIHQWPATLVQPVGSPLSLECTVEGTSNPNLYWYRQAAGRGLQLLFYSVGIGQISSEVPQNLSASRPQDRQFILSSKKLLLSDSGFYLCALGSGQGMEKLFFGSGTQLSVL.

The rearrangement uses TRBV29-1 and TRBJ2-2; D uncertain. CDR1 SQVTM and CDR2 ANQGSEA come from the germline V gene. This CDR3 has 13 amino acids. V dropped 6 bases and J dropped 1 base, with 9 bases sitting between them. CDR3: CSVWQLNTGELFF. The DNA of the CDR3 is TGCAGCGTCTGGCAGTTGAACACCGGGGAGCTGTTTTTT.

This chain connects TRBV15 to TRBJ2-5; 10 positions match TRBD2. The CDR3 spans 18 residues. CDR1 and CDR2 from the germline V gene are LNHNV and YYDKDF (reference sequence). Trimming at V came to 0 bases and at J to 3 bases, leaving 10 bases not matched to a gene. The CDR3 is CATSRDRQRGGFKETQYF. The CDR3 bases are TGTGCCACCAGCAGAGATCGACAGCGGGGGGGCTTCAAAGAGACCCAGTACTTC.

The chain recombines TRBV9 with TRBJ2-7, with TRBD1 identical over 7 bases. Germline V gene sequence: CDR1 SGDLS, CDR2 YYNGEE. This CDR3 has 14 amino acids. V shed 4 bases, J shed 1 base, and the junction held 5 bases outside the gene matches. CDR3 loop: CASSIRDSSYEQYF. The CDR3, as DNA: TGTGCCAGCAGCATCCGGGACAGTTCCTACGAGCAGTACTTC.

This chain joins TRBV2 and TRBJ1-3; D gene ambiguous. V was shortened by 2 bases and J by 4 bases, with 3 bases between the two germline ends. The CDR3 has 12 residues. CDR1 SNHLY and CDR2 FYNNEI come from the germline V gene. CDR3 coding DNA: TGTGCCAGCAGTGAACCGGGAAACACCATATATTTT. This translates into CASSEPGNTIYF.

This chain connects TRBV5-4 to TRBJ2-7; no definite D call. CDR3 size: 12 residues. Germline lookup yields CDR1 SGHNT and CDR2 YYREEE (reference sequence). Deletions cut 7 bases from V and 2 bases from J, with 10 bases between. The CDR3 protein is CASVDRAYEQYF. The CDR3 DNA reads as TGTGCCAGCGTAGACCGTGCCTACGAGCAGTACTTC.

This clone was seen just once. The V call is TRBV2, the J call TRBJ1-4; no firm D call. The V end was cut by 0 bases, the J end by 7 bases, with 15 bases between. Germline CDR1 reads SNHLY; CDR2 reads FYNNEI. The CDR3 is 16 amino acids. The CDR3 bases are TGTGCCAGCAGTGAAGCGCTTCGTTGGGCAGGTGAAAAACTGTTTTTT. Protein product: CASSEALRWAGEKLFF. Looking up the rest from reference TRBV2 and TRBJ1-4 gives the full variable domain: EPEVTQTPSHQVTQMGQEVILRCVPISNHLYFYWYRQILGQKVEFLVSFYNNEISEKSEIFDDQFSVERPDGSNFTLKIRSTKLEDSAMYFCASSEALRWAGEKLFFGSGTQLSVL.

This rearrangement joins TRBV7-2 to TRBJ2-5; 7 nucleotides agree with TRBD1. V shed 3 bases, J shed 5 bases, and the junction held 3 bases outside the gene matches. Per the germline V gene, CDR1 is SGHTA and CDR2 is FQGNSA. This CDR3 spans 13 amino acids. Here the CDR3 DNA reads TGTGCCAGCAGCTTGAGACAGGGTGAGACCCAGTACTTC. It is translated as CASSLRQGETQYF.